This T cell receptor (beta chain) was profiled in a study of T cell clonotyping in hematopoietic cell transplantation. Notes on the study in general: Recipient TCR diversity dropped after transplant; expanded clonotypes rose from day 30 to 180. Graft donor and pretransplant recipient Inverse Simpson Index values predicted broader posttransplant TCR diversity.

Germline CDR1 and CDR2: SEHNR and FQNEAQ (reference sequence). This CDR3 has 15 residues. Trimming stripped 5 bases from V and 4 bases from J, with 18 bases between. Blood collection times were about day -28 and days 30, 100, 180 posttransplant. Sequencing used immunoSEQ multiplex PCR; TCRdb keeps in-frame clones, though not all of them. Seen here are 12,000 to 15,000 clones, 65% to 90% observed once, and the top ten hold 10% to 15%. As for this clone: The antigen remains unidentified.

V and J are TRBV7-9 and TRBJ2-7; D perhaps matches TRBD2 (5 bases). Sequences were derived from PBMCs, sampled 100 days after allogeneic stem cell transplant. The TCR sequence derives from a male patient in his fifties who had an allogeneic stem cell transplant from an unrelated donor, so T cells may come from the graft donor. Some clones in this sample may be carry-over from other donors' samples. CDR3 nucleotide sequence: TGTGCCAGCAGCGCTGCTATAGACGGCGGGTACGAGCAGTACTTC. Its protein is CASSAAIDGGYEQYF.